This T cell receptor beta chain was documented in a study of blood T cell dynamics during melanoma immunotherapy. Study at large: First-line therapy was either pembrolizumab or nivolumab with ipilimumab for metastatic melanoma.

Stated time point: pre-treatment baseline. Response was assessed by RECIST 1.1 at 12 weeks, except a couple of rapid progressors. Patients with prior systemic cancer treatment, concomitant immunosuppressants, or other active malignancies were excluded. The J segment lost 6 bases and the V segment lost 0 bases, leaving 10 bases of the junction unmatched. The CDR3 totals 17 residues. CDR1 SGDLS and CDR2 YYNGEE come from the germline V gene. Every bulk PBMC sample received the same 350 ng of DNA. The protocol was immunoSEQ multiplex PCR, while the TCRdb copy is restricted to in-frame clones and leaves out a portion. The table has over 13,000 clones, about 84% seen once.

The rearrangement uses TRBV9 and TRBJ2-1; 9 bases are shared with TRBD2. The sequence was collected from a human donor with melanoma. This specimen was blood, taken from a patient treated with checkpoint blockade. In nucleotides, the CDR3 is TGTGCCAGCAGCGTAGTCGGGGATAGCGGGGGCCTCAATGAGCAGTTCTTC. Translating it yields CASSVVGDSGGLNEQFF.